This T cell receptor beta chain was captured in a study of blood T cell repertoires in COVID-19. Study as a whole: Collection of acute and convalescent COVID-19 samples took place in the United States, Italy and Spain. PBMCs, B-cell-depleted T cells, or T cells provided the cDNA or gDNA that made up the material.

Germline lookup yields CDR1 MNHNS and CDR2 SASEGT. The CDR3 totals 18 residues. The V and J ends lost 4 bases and 1 base respectively, with 20 bases between them. Sequencing was performed with immunoSEQ multiplex PCR; in TCRdb, only in-frame clones are kept and a portion is missing. Of 95,000 to 150,000 clones in the sample, about 81% were seen once. The chain couples TRBV6-1 to TRBJ1-5, with TRBD1 as a possible D gene (5 bases). The clonotype comes from a woman in her forties or fifties with acute or convalescent COVID-19. Sample: peripheral blood. DNA for the CDR3: TGTGCCAGCAGTGGCAGGACTGGGGGGGGTGCGAGCAATCAGCCCCAGCATTTT. Translated, it gives CASSGRTGGGASNQPQHF.